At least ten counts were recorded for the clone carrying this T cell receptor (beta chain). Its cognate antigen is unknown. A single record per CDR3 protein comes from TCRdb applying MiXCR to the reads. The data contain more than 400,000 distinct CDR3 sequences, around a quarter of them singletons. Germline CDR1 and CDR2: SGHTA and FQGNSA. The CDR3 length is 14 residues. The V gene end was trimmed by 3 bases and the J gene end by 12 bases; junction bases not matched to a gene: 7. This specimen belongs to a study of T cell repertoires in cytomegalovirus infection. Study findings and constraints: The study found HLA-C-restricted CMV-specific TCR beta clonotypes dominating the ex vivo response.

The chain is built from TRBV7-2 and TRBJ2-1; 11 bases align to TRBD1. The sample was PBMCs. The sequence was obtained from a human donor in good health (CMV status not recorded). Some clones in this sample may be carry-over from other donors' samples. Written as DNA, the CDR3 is TGTGCCAGCAGCTTTGGGACAGGGGGTGTAGGGCAGTTCTTC. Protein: CASSFGTGGVGQFF. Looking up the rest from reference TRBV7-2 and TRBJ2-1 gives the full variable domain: GAGVSQSPSNKVTEKGKDVELRCDPISGHTALYWYRQSLGQGLEFLIYFQGNSAPDKSGLPSDRFSAERTGGSVSTLTIQRTQQEDSAVYLCASSFGTGGVGQFFGPGTRLTVL.